This T cell receptor beta chain was captured by sequencing in a study of T-cell memory formation after mild COVID-19. Looking at the study overall: TCR clusters were mostly confined to one donor each. The study, taken as a whole, reports: Whether day 37 second-wave clones are SARS-CoV-2-specific was not confirmed. The appearance of some responding clones in pre-infection memory suggested that cross-reactive memory joined.

Remarks on this clonotype: Its antigen is still unknown.

The CDR3 is 15 amino acids. From germline, CDR1 is LNHDA and CDR2 SQIVND (reference sequence). Trimming left V 8 bases short and J 4 bases short, with 21 bases between. TCRdb used MiXCR to reprocess the 5' RACE reads, holding one entry per CDR3 protein. The table includes about 90,000 distinct CDR3 sequences, less than 15% detected once. This chain links TRBV19 with TRBJ2-7, with D possibly matching TRBD2 (6 bases). This TCR was recovered from a man aged 18 to 29 who had mild COVID-19 (a few samples of this study predate the infection). Cell type and time point are not known. The sequencing sample was made of PBMCs or a T cell subset sorted from them (not recorded which). The chain's CDR3 is CASSWGDPREYEQYF. CDR3 DNA sequence: TGTGCCAGTTCTTGGGGGGACCCCCGTGAATACGAGCAGTACTTC.